A selection of T cell receptor beta chains follows, all from one sample in a study of vaccination effects on CD4 cells after COVID-19. These receptors' targets are unknown. Here immunoSEQ multiplex PCR was the method, and the copy in TCRdb shows in-frame clones only, minus some. The sample holds 25,000 to 30,000 clones, approximately 70% seen once. The sample was CD4+ T cells from PBMCs cultured with HCoV-NL63 spike peptides, taken before COVID-19 vaccination. These receptors were obtained from a human donor who received a COVID-19 vaccine. Both conserved end residues are part of each CDR3. Each record gives: J gene, clone size, D gene, V gene, CDR3 DNA, CDR3 protein. A D gene is named only where the DNA matches it firmly. The size field is filled for only some rows; it gives once, few, many or a size class.

j_call: TRBJ1-2
clone_size: few
d_call: -
v_call: TRBV5-4
cdr3_nt: TGTGCCAGCAGCTCGTATATGGACGGTGGCTACACCTTC
cdr3_aa: CASSSYMDGGYTF

j_call: TRBJ2-1
clone_size: -
d_call: TRBD2
v_call: TRBV4-2
cdr3_nt: TGTGCCAGCAGCCAAGAATTAGCGGGAGGGCGGCGTAAGCAGTTCTTC
cdr3_aa: CASSQELAGGRRKQFF

j_call: TRBJ1-2
clone_size: once
d_call: -
v_call: TRBV6-5
cdr3_nt: TGTGCCAGCAGTTACTCGGGGCGTGGCTACACCTTC
cdr3_aa: CASSYSGRGYTF

j_call: TRBJ1-1
clone_size: few
d_call: TRBD1
v_call: TRBV6-2/TRBV6-3
cdr3_nt: TGTGCCAGCAGTTCGCACAGGGGCAAGAACACTGAAGCTTTCTTT
cdr3_aa: CASSSHRGKNTEAFF

j_call: TRBJ2-7
clone_size: -
d_call: TRBD1
v_call: TRBV14
cdr3_nt: TGTGCCAGCGGCCGGGACAGGGACGACGAGCAGTACTTC
cdr3_aa: CASGRDRDDEQYF

j_call: TRBJ1-2
clone_size: -
d_call: -
v_call: TRBV2
cdr3_nt: TGTGCCAGCAGTCCCTCCCGGGGGGCGGGAGGCTACACCTTC
cdr3_aa: CASSPSRGAGGYTF

j_call: TRBJ2-7
clone_size: -
d_call: -
v_call: TRBV27
cdr3_nt: TGTGCCAGCAGTTCCGGCCTGAGCTCCTACGAGCAGTACTTC
cdr3_aa: CASSSGLSSYEQYF

j_call: TRBJ2-7
clone_size: -
d_call: TRBD1
v_call: TRBV5-6
cdr3_nt: TGTGCCAGCAGCTTATCACCGGGACAGGGAAATTTCGTCTACGAGCAGTACTTC
cdr3_aa: CASSLSPGQGNFVYEQYF

j_call: TRBJ1-2
clone_size: -
d_call: -
v_call: TRBV5-4
cdr3_nt: TGTGCCAGCAGCCACCCCGATCGGGTTAACTATGGCTACACCTTC
cdr3_aa: CASSHPDRVNYGYTF

j_call: TRBJ2-1
clone_size: -
d_call: TRBD2
v_call: TRBV7-9
cdr3_nt: TGTGCCAGCAGCTTAAGGCTGAGGGCTAGCGGGAGTACGGGCAATGAGCAGTTCTTC
cdr3_aa: CASSLRLRASGSTGNEQFF

j_call: TRBJ2-7
clone_size: -
d_call: -
v_call: TRBV7-2
cdr3_nt: TGTGCCAGCAGCTTAGGGGTTACGAACTCCTACGAGCAGTACTTC
cdr3_aa: CASSLGVTNSYEQYF

j_call: TRBJ2-2
clone_size: -
d_call: -
v_call: TRBV4-3
cdr3_nt: TGCGCCAGCAGCCAAGTACTAGGGGTGACCGGGGAGCTGTTTTTT
cdr3_aa: CASSQVLGVTGELFF

j_call: TRBJ2-1
clone_size: -
d_call: TRBD2
v_call: TRBV28
cdr3_nt: TGTGCCAGCAGTTTAAGCGGGAAGCGGGGCAATGAGCAGTTCTTC
cdr3_aa: CASSLSGKRGNEQFF

j_call: TRBJ1-2
clone_size: -
d_call: -
v_call: TRBV30
cdr3_nt: TGTGCCTGGAGCGCAACGACAGGACCTCAGGGCTACACCTTC
cdr3_aa: CAWSATTGPQGYTF

j_call: TRBJ1-1
clone_size: -
d_call: -
v_call: TRBV3-1/TRBV3-2
cdr3_nt: TGTGCCAGCAGCCCCGGGCTCCGAGGGGCTGAAGCTTTCTTT
cdr3_aa: CASSPGLRGAEAFF

j_call: TRBJ1-1
clone_size: -
d_call: -
v_call: TRBV9
cdr3_nt: TGTGCCAGCAGCGTAGACGGGAACACTGAAGCTTTCTTT
cdr3_aa: CASSVDGNTEAFF

j_call: TRBJ1-2
clone_size: few
d_call: TRBD1
v_call: TRBV6-5
cdr3_nt: TGTGCCAGCAGGCTGGGACAGGGGGCTGGCTACACCTTC
cdr3_aa: CASRLGQGAGYTF

j_call: TRBJ1-1
clone_size: -
d_call: -
v_call: TRBV6-2/TRBV6-3
cdr3_nt: TGTGCCAGCAGCCGACTAAAGGGGGCTGAAGCTTTCTTT
cdr3_aa: CASSRLKGAEAFF

j_call: TRBJ2-2
clone_size: few
d_call: -
v_call: TRBV4-1
cdr3_nt: TGCGCCAGCAGGGGGGTGGTTGCCGGGGAGCTGTTTTTT
cdr3_aa: CASRGVVAGELFF

j_call: TRBJ1-2
clone_size: few
d_call: -
v_call: TRBV4-2
cdr3_nt: TGTGCCAGCAGCCAAGAGAGCGCCGGTATGAACTATGGCTACACCTTC
cdr3_aa: CASSQESAGMNYGYTF

j_call: TRBJ2-7
clone_size: -
d_call: TRBD2
v_call: TRBV7-8
cdr3_nt: TGTGCCAGCAGCTTAGGGGGTAGCGGGAGGATTTCCTACGAGCAGTACTTC
cdr3_aa: CASSLGGSGRISYEQYF

j_call: TRBJ2-7
clone_size: -
d_call: -
v_call: TRBV10-3
cdr3_nt: TGTGCCACCGGGGGGGGGACAGGTAGGTACAAGCAGTACTTC
cdr3_aa: CATGGGTGRYKQYF

j_call: TRBJ2-2
clone_size: -
d_call: -
v_call: TRBV10-1
cdr3_nt: TGCGCCAGCAGACTAGACTGCAACACCGGGGAGCTGTTTTTT
cdr3_aa: CASRLDCNTGELFF

j_call: TRBJ1-5
clone_size: few
d_call: TRBD1
v_call: TRBV5-6
cdr3_nt: TGTGCCAGCAGCTTGGCAGGGGGCCAGGGTCAGCCCCAGCATTTT
cdr3_aa: CASSLAGGQGQPQHF

j_call: TRBJ2-1
clone_size: -
d_call: TRBD1
v_call: TRBV29-1
cdr3_nt: TGCAGCGTCGAGGGGGCGAATGAGCAGTTCTTC
cdr3_aa: CSVEGANEQFF

j_call: TRBJ2-5
clone_size: -
d_call: -
v_call: TRBV28
cdr3_nt: TGTGCCAGCAGTCCCGGAGGTGCGGAGACCCAGTACTTC
cdr3_aa: CASSPGGAETQYF

j_call: TRBJ2-2
clone_size: -
d_call: -
v_call: TRBV7-9
cdr3_nt: TGTGCCAGCAGCTTTGGTAAAGCGAACACCGGGGAGCTGTTTTTT
cdr3_aa: CASSFGKANTGELFF

j_call: TRBJ1-1
clone_size: -
d_call: -
v_call: TRBV21-1
cdr3_nt: TGTGCCAGCAGCAAAGCTAAGCACCTGAACACTGAAGCTTTCTTT
cdr3_aa: CASSKAKHLNTEAFF

j_call: TRBJ1-6
clone_size: -
d_call: -
v_call: TRBV19
cdr3_nt: TGTGCCAGTAGCACCCTCGGGGGAGGTAATTCACCCCTCCACTTT
cdr3_aa: CASSTLGGGNSPLHF

j_call: TRBJ2-5
clone_size: -
d_call: -
v_call: TRBV18
cdr3_nt: TGTGCCAGCTCACCAGGAGGGGGAGGCTTAGGAACCCAGTACTTC
cdr3_aa: CASSPGGGGLGTQYF

j_call: TRBJ1-2
clone_size: -
d_call: TRBD1
v_call: TRBV9
cdr3_nt: TGTGCCAGCAGCAACCCCGACAGGGCCTATGGCTACACCTTC
cdr3_aa: CASSNPDRAYGYTF

j_call: TRBJ2-7
clone_size: -
d_call: TRBD1
v_call: TRBV28
cdr3_nt: TGTGCCAGCAGAACGGGACAGCCCTCCTACGAGCAGTACTTC
cdr3_aa: CASRTGQPSYEQYF

j_call: TRBJ1-1
clone_size: -
d_call: TRBD1
v_call: TRBV5-1
cdr3_nt: TGCGCCAGCAGCCCCGGGACAGGGAGGGACACTGAAGCTTTCTTT
cdr3_aa: CASSPGTGRDTEAFF

j_call: TRBJ1-2
clone_size: -
d_call: TRBD1
v_call: TRBV28
cdr3_nt: TGTGCCAGCAGCCAGGGGGGTCGGCTAACAACGGGTGGCTACACCTTC
cdr3_aa: CASSQGGRLTTGGYTF

j_call: TRBJ1-4
clone_size: -
d_call: -
v_call: TRBV4-3
cdr3_nt: TGCGCCAGCAGCCAAGATCGGAAGGGGAATGAAAAACTGTTTTTT
cdr3_aa: CASSQDRKGNEKLFF

j_call: TRBJ1-3
clone_size: -
d_call: -
v_call: TRBV7-2
cdr3_nt: TGTGCCAGCAGCCTAGCCTCTGGAAACACCATATATTTT
cdr3_aa: CASSLASGNTIYF

j_call: TRBJ1-1
clone_size: -
d_call: -
v_call: TRBV19
cdr3_nt: TGTGCCAGTAGTATAGATCTGTGGGGGCGGACTGAAGCTTTCTTT
cdr3_aa: CASSIDLWGRTEAFF

j_call: TRBJ2-5
clone_size: few
d_call: -
v_call: TRBV20-1
cdr3_nt: TGCAGCGCTGCCGGACAAGAGACCCAGTACTTC
cdr3_aa: CSAAGQETQYF

j_call: TRBJ2-3
clone_size: -
d_call: -
v_call: TRBV7-2
cdr3_nt: TGTGCCAGCAGCTCGCTAGCTTACACAGATACGCAGTATTTT
cdr3_aa: CASSSLAYTDTQYF

j_call: TRBJ2-1
clone_size: few
d_call: -
v_call: TRBV9
cdr3_nt: TGTGCCAGCAGCCCGCGCCCAGCGTCCTACAATGAGCAGTTCTTC
cdr3_aa: CASSPRPASYNEQFF

j_call: TRBJ1-2
clone_size: -
d_call: -
v_call: TRBV7-2
cdr3_nt: TGTGCCAGCAGGAACACCGGGTCCCTCGGGGCTGGCTACACCTTT
cdr3_aa: CASRNTGSLGAGYTF